This passage covers 7 T cell receptor beta chains from one sample sequenced in a study of somatic mutations in cytotoxic T cells in rheumatoid arthritis. Generated by immunoSEQ multiplex PCR, the TCRdb table keeps only in-frame clones and is missing some. The sample includes under 25,000 clones, roughly nine tenths of them seen just once. Sequences were obtained from CD8+ T cells sorted from blood. The receptors were sampled from a middle-aged man in good health.

The count of this clone is one. This chain connects TRBV29-1 to TRBJ1-1, with D unclear. CDR3 length: 13 amino acids. Germline CDR1 and CDR2: SQVTM and ANQGSEA. V dropped 7 bases and J dropped 1 base, with 13 bases sitting between them. In DNA form, the CDR3 reads TGCAGCGATAAACGACGCTCGAACACTGAAGCTTTCTTT. This gives the protein CSDKRRSNTEAFF.

This sequence joins TRBV28 and TRBJ1-1; D is unresolved. Trimming shortened V by 5 bases and J by 4 bases, and 20 bases separated the two germline ends. Germline CDR1 MDHEN, CDR2 SYDVKM. This CDR3 region has 16 residues. CDR3 residues: CASSPHPGARGTEAFF. The CDR3, as DNA: TGTGCCAGCAGTCCCCATCCGGGTGCCCGTGGCACTGAAGCTTTCTTT.

The CDR3 region is CSVEDQDRTSYNEQFF. CDR3 sequence (DNA): TGCAGCGTTGAAGACCAGGACAGGACTTCCTACAATGAGCAGTTCTTC. The V gene is TRBV29-1, the J gene TRBJ2-1, with 7 bases lining up with TRBD1. The CDR3 length is 16 residues. The trim removed 0 bases at V and 1 base at J, leaving 6 bases unmatched. Germline V CDR1 and CDR2: SQVTM, ANQGSEA.

This chain uses TRBV9 with TRBJ2-1; 12 bases agree with TRBD2. Trimming cost V 4 bases and J 0 bases; bases outside gene matches: 8. CDR3 length: 18 residues. CDR1 is SGDLS and CDR2 is YYNGEE in the germline V gene. The CDR3 sequence: CASSSTSGRPSSYNEQFF. The CDR3, as DNA: TGTGCCAGCAGCTCCACTAGCGGGAGGCCGAGCTCCTACAATGAGCAGTTCTTC.

This clone was counted a single time. V and J are TRBV6-1 and TRBJ2-2; D is possibly TRBD1 or TRBD2 (6 bases each). V lost 3 bases to trimming and J lost 6 bases, with 14 bases between them. The CDR3 has 15 residues. CDR1 MNHNS and CDR2 SASEGT come from the germline V gene. This CDR3 is CASSEFGGASGELFF. The CDR3 DNA reads as TGTGCCAGCAGTGAGTTCGGGGGCGCGTCCGGGGAGCTGTTTTTT.

The rearrangement uses TRBV6-1 and TRBJ2-1, with D maybe TRBD2 (6 bases). The germline gives CDR1 MNHNS, CDR2 SASEGT. This CDR3 has 15 amino acids. V shed 1 base and J shed 2 bases, with 9 bases lying between them. Written as DNA, the CDR3 is TGTGCCAGCAGTGAAGAGCGGGTAACCTACAATGAGCAGTTCTTC. Translated: CASSEERVTYNEQFF.

This clone occurred once. The chain combines TRBV28 with TRBJ1-1; tentatively, D is TRBD1 (6 bases). Per germline, CDR1 MDHEN and CDR2 SYDVKM. V lost 1 base, J lost 0 bases, and 21 bases lay in between. The CDR3 has 19 residues. The DNA of the CDR3 is TGTGCCAGCAGTTTATCTCCGAGGGTAAAAGGGGGAATGAACACTGAAGCTTTCTTT. It is translated as CASSLSPRVKGGMNTEAFF.